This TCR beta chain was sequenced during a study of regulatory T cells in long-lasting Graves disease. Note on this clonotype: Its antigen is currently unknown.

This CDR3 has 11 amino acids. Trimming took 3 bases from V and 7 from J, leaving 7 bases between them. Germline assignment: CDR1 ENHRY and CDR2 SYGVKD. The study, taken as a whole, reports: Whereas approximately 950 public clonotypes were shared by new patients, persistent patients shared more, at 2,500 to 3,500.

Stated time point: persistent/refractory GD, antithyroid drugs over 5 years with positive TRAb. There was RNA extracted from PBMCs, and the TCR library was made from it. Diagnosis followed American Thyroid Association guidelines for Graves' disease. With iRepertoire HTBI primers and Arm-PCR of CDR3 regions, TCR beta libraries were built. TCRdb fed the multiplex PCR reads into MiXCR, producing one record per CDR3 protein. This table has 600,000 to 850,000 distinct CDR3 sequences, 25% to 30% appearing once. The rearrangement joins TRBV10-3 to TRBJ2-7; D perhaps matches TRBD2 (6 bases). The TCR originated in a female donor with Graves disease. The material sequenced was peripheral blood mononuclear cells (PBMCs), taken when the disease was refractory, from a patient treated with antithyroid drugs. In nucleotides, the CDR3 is TGTGCCATCAGTGACGGGGGAGAGCAGTACTTC. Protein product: CAISDGGEQYF.